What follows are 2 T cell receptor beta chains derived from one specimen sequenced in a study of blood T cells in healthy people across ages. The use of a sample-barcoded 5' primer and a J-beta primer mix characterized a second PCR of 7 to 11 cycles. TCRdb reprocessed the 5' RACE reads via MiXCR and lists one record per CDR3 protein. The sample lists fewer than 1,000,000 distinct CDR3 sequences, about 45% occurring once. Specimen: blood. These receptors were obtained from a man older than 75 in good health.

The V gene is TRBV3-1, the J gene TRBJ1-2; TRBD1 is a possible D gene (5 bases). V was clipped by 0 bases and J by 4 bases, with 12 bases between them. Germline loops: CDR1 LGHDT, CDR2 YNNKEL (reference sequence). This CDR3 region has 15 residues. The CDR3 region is CASSQERQGIYGYTF. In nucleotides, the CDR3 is TGTGCCAGCAGCCAAGAGAGGCAGGGTATCTATGGCTACACCTTC.

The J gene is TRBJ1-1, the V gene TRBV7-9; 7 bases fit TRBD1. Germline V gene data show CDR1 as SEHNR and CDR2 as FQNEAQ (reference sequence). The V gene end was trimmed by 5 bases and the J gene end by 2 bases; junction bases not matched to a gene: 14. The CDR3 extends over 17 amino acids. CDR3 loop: CASSLETGRPINTEAFF. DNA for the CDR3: TGTGCCAGCAGCCTAGAGACAGGGAGGCCAATTAACACTGAAGCTTTCTTT.